One T cell receptor beta chain is described in this entry. Its antigen remains unknown. This CDR3 has 15 residues. Trimming shortened V by 0 bases and J by 2 bases, and 9 bases separated the two germline ends. Germline V gene lookup returns CDR1 LGHNA and CDR2 YNFKEQ. Generated by immunoSEQ multiplex PCR, the TCRdb table keeps only in-frame clones and is missing some. The table has 55,000 to 65,000 clones, almost 95% seen once. This specimen comes from a study of graft-versus-host responses after intestinal transplantation. Overall study: In this cohort, recipients had multivisceral, liver-intestinal, or isolated intestinal transplants. Recipients were all induced with anti-thymocyte globulin, then given tacrolimus and steroids for roughly three years.

Study results and limitations: The recipient marrow held GvH clones, and some of them showed up first in ileum or blood. Circulating GvH clones peaking coincided with falling HvG clones soon after transplant.

The rearrangement uses TRBV4-2 and TRBJ2-3; weak D call: TRBD2 (6 bases). The sequence derives from a human donor who was the organ donor for an intestinal transplant. The sample was unstimulated CD4+ T cells sorted from spleen or lymph node cells, taken before transplant. The CDR3 region has the DNA TGTGCCAGCAGCCAAGAGGCGGGGCCCACAGATACGCAGTATTTT. Its translation: CASSQEAGPTDTQYF.